One sample yielded the 18 T cell receptor beta chains listed below, sequenced in a study of blood T cell repertoires in COVID-19 (dated by TCRdb to 2020 to 2022). The library relied on the immunoSEQ multiplex PCR assay. The immuneACCESS repertoire file appears here via TCRdb, limited to in-frame rearrangements. These files lack a portion of the clones; in checked studies, under half of the deficit traces to unresolved V genes, and the cause of the others is not known. The sample table lists under 150,000 clones, roughly 79% of them with a count of one. The ten largest clones take up roughly 8.7% of the sample. Sequencing input: peripheral blood. These receptors were taken from a man aged 50 to 59 with active or convalescent COVID-19.

CDR3: CASSLGTGAYEQYF. In DNA form, the CDR3 reads TGTGCCAGCAGCTTGGGGACAGGGGCCTACGAGCAGTACTTC. The chain employs TRBV5-4 and TRBJ2-7; 9 positions match TRBD1. The CDR3 has 14 residues. In germline, CDR1 is SGHNT, CDR2 YYREEE (reference sequence). Trimming removed 0 bases from V and 2 bases from J; junction bases left unmatched: 0.

This clone has more than one count but fewer than ten. The chain employs TRBV15 and TRBJ2-6, with D possibly matching TRBD1 (6 bases). The germline V and J ends were trimmed by 1 base and 0 bases, with 16 bases remaining between them. Germline V lookup: CDR1 LNHNV, CDR2 YYDKDF (reference sequence). The CDR3 totals 19 residues. The CDR3 reads CATSRGVSKGDSGANVLTF. CDR3 in DNA: TGTGCCACCAGCAGAGGGGTTTCCAAGGGGGACTCTGGGGCCAACGTCCTGACTTTC.

This CDR3 is CASSSLAGGGDEQYF. CDR3 coding DNA: TGTGCCAGCAGCTCCCTAGCGGGAGGCGGGGACGAGCAGTACTTC. V gene TRBV9 combines with J gene TRBJ2-7, with 11 nucleotides matching TRBD2. The CDR3 runs to 15 residues. Germline assignment: CDR1 SGDLS and CDR2 YYNGEE. V shed 4 bases and J 5 bases; nucleotides not matched to a gene: 8.

The chain recombines TRBV11-2 with TRBJ2-3; TRBD1 is a possible D gene (6 bases). The V end was cut by 1 base, the J end by 4 bases, with 12 bases between. From germline, CDR1 is SGHAT and CDR2 FQNNGV. The CDR3 consists of 15 residues. The CDR3 here is CASSLVGQPPDTQYF. The DNA of the CDR3 is TGTGCCAGCAGCTTAGTTGGACAGCCACCAGATACGCAGTATTTT.

The CDR3: CASSLGQGFRANQPQHF. Here the CDR3 DNA reads TGTGCCAGCAGCTTGGGGCAGGGTTTCAGGGCGAACCAGCCCCAGCATTTT. This rearrangement joins TRBV5-6 to TRBJ1-5; D possibly corresponds to TRBD1 (5 bases). Germline V gene lookup returns CDR1 SGHDT and CDR2 YYEEEE. V gave up 0 bases and J gave up 7 bases, with 20 bases separating them. The CDR3 totals 17 residues.

This chain's CDR3 is CASSSIRRPYNIQYF. In DNA, the CDR3 is TGTGCCAGCAGCTCAATACGGCGGCCCTACAACATTCAGTACTTC. The chain carries TRBV7-9 and TRBJ2-4; no firm D call. The V end lost 4 bases, the J end lost 7 bases, and 17 bases lay between the germline ends. CDR3 size: 15 residues. Germline V gene data show CDR1 as SEHNR and CDR2 as FQNEAQ (reference sequence).

V is TRBV7-3 and J is TRBJ1-2, with a weak D call TRBD1 (6 bases). CDR3 length: 14 amino acids. Germline V CDR1 and CDR2: SGHTA, FQGTGA. V lost 1 base to trimming and J lost 6 bases, with 12 bases between them. The CDR3 DNA reads as TGTGCCAGCAGCTTAAGTCAGGGGATCGATGGCTACACCTTC. This translates into CASSLSQGIDGYTF.

The V call is TRBV7-3, the J call TRBJ2-1; no clear D gene. CDR1 SGHTA and CDR2 FQGTGA come from the germline V gene. V lost 5 bases, J lost 0 bases, and 11 bases lay in between. CDR3 length: 15 residues. CDR3 protein: CASSSARSSYNEQFF. The DNA of the CDR3 is TGTGCCAGCAGCAGTGCTCGGAGCTCCTACAATGAGCAGTTCTTC. The variable domain in full, completed from reference TRBV7-3 and TRBJ2-1, reads GAGVSQTPSNKVTEKGKYVELRCDPISGHTALYWYRQSLGQGPEFLIYFQGTGAADDSGLPNDRFFAVRPEGSVSTLKIQRTERGDSAVYLCASSSARSSYNEQFFGPGTRLTVL.

J is TRBJ2-7 and V is TRBV2; possible D gene TRBD2, 5 bases. This CDR3 comprises 12 residues. Trimming pared 3 bases from V and 7 bases from J, leaving 10 bases between. The V gene's germline CDR1 is SNHLY and CDR2 FYNNEI. The CDR3 coding sequence is TGTGCCAGCAGTGACAGGACGGGAGAGCAGTACTTC. Amino acid sequence: CASSDRTGEQYF.

This clone turned up a few times. This rearrangement joins TRBV11-2 to TRBJ1-2; unclear D gene. CDR3 length: 13 residues. Germline CDR1 and CDR2: SGHAT and FQNNGV. The V end lost 3 bases, the J end lost 2 bases, and 7 bases lay between the germline ends. The CDR3 DNA reads TGTGCCAGCAGCTTGTCGGGGAACTATGGCTACACCTTC. Residues: CASSLSGNYGYTF.

This clone occurred once. The sample has other DNA sequences that encode this CDR3 too. This rearrangement joins TRBV6-5 to TRBJ2-5, with 7 bases fitting TRBD1. The CDR3 consists of 15 residues. The trim removed 5 bases at V and 2 bases at J, leaving 8 bases unmatched. The germline CDR1 and CDR2 sequences are MNHEY and SVGAGI. This CDR3 reads CASSPTGTEQETQYF. CDR3 DNA: TGTGCCAGCAGTCCCACCGGGACAGAACAAGAGACCCAGTACTTC.

This clone was seen only a few times. The genes are TRBV2 and TRBJ1-4, with TRBD1 matching 7 bases. V dropped 4 bases and J dropped 6; count of bases not matched to a gene: 14. CDR1 is SNHLY and CDR2 is FYNNEI in the germline V gene. CDR3 length: 17 residues. CDR3 sequence (DNA): TGTGCCAGCAGTGTCCAAACTTTAGTCAGGGGGGATGAAAAACTGTTTTTT. This encodes CASSVQTLVRGDEKLFF.

The chain joins TRBV2 to TRBJ2-7; D not certain. Per the germline V gene, CDR1 is SNHLY and CDR2 is FYNNEI. The V end was cut by 2 bases, the J end by 5 bases, with 7 bases between. The CDR3 is 12 amino acids. Here the CDR3 DNA reads TGTGCCAGCAGTGAATGGCATCACGAGCAGTACTTC. Translated: CASSEWHHEQYF.

This clone was counted a single time. V usage is TRBV10-3 and J usage is TRBJ1-1; D remains ambiguous. V was clipped by 6 bases and J by 1 base, with 15 bases between them. There are 15 residues in the CDR3. CDR1 and CDR2 (germline): ENHRY, SYGVKD. CDR3 bases: TGTGCCATCAGCAGACGACGGGAACCGAACACTGAAGCTTTCTTT. As protein: CAISRRREPNTEAFF.

This chain joins TRBV6-5 and TRBJ2-1, with D possibly matching TRBD2 (5 bases). V was trimmed by 7 bases and J by 2 bases, leaving 9 bases between them. The length of the CDR3 is 13 residues. CDR1 MNHEY and CDR2 SVGAGI come from the germline V gene. This CDR3 is CASKGLTYNEQFF. For the CDR3, the DNA is TGTGCCAGCAAAGGACTTACCTACAATGAGCAGTTCTTC.

This clone has just one count. CDR3 residues: CASSTVADTQYF. The CDR3 nucleotides are TGTGCCAGCAGTACGGTGGCAGATACGCAGTATTTT. J is TRBJ2-3 and V is TRBV28; D unresolved. This CDR3 comprises 12 residues. Germline CDR1 and CDR2: MDHEN and SYDVKM. With 5 bases removed from V and 4 bases from J, the gap between germline ends came to 7 bases.

This clone has only a few counts. V and J are TRBV5-4 and TRBJ2-7, with 7 nucleotides matching TRBD2. V was clipped by 1 base and J by 7 bases; unmatched bases: 2. This CDR3 is built from 12 residues. CDR1 and CDR2 from the germline V gene are SGHNT and YYREEE (reference sequence). The CDR3 nucleotides read TGTGCCAGCAGCTTGCCGGGGGGAGAGCAGTACTTC. It translates to CASSLPGGEQYF.

The chain has TRBV18 and TRBJ2-7; 11 bases agree with TRBD2. The CDR3 runs to 24 residues. Trimming at V came to 6 bases and at J to 6 bases, leaving 37 bases not matched to a gene. CDR1 and CDR2 (germline): KGHSH, LQKENI. The CDR3 DNA is TGTGCCAGCTCCCCCGAGAGACAATGGACAGACCTTCTAGCGGGAGGACCACGGGTCGGCGAGCAGTACTTC. Translated: CASSPERQWTDLLAGGPRVGEQYF. Complete variable domain (other parts from reference TRBV18 and TRBJ2-7): NAGVMQNPRHLVRRRGQEARLRCSPMKGHSHVYWYRQLPEEGLKFMVYLQKENIIDESGMPKERFSAEFPKEGPSILRIQQVVRGDSAAYFCASSPERQWTDLLAGGPRVGEQYFGPGTRLTVT.